Described below is a single TCR beta chain sequence and its context. Investigators spread the genomic DNA of each subset evenly over several immunoSEQ plates. Generated by immunoSEQ multiplex PCR, the TCRdb table keeps only in-frame clones and is missing some. The sample includes roughly 760,000 clones, approximately 74% of them seen just once. In the CD4+ fraction, cells were divided into CD45RA+ naive and CD45RA-negative memory subsets. The sample belongs to a study of shared clonotypes between healthy human individuals. J lost 15 bases, V lost 5 bases, and 7 bases had no gene match. CDR3 size: 12 residues. CDR1 and CDR2 from the germline V gene are SEHNR and FQNEAQ (reference sequence).

The V and J genes are TRBV7-9 and TRBJ2-1; 10 bases fit TRBD1. The origin of this receptor is a woman younger than 45 in good health. What was sequenced was memory CD4+ T cells sorted from blood. This sample's subset: CD45RA-negative fraction. CDR3 nucleotides: TGTGCCAGCAGCATGGGACAGGGGACTTTGTTCTTC. It specifies CASSMGQGTLFF.